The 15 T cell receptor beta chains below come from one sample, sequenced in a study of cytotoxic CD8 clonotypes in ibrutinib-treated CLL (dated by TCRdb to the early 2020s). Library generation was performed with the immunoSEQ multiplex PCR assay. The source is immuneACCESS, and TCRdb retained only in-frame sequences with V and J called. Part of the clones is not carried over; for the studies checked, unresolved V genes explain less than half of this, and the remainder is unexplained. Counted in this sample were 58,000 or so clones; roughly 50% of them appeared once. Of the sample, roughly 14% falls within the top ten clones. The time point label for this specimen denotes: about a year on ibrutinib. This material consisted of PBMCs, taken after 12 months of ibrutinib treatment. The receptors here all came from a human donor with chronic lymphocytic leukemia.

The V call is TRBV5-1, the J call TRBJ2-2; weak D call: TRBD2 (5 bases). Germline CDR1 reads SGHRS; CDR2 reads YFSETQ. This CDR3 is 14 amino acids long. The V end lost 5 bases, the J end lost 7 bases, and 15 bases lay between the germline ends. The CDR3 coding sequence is TGCGCCAGCAGAGCTACCGGGGAAATCGGGGAGCTGTTTTTT. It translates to CASRATGEIGELFF.

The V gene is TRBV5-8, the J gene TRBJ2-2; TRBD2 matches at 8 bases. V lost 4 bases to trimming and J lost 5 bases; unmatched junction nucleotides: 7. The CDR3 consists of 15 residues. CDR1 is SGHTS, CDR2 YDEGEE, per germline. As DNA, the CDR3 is TGTGCCAGCAGCCCCGGGACTAGTGTTACCGGGGAGCTGTTTTTT. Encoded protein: CASSPGTSVTGELFF.

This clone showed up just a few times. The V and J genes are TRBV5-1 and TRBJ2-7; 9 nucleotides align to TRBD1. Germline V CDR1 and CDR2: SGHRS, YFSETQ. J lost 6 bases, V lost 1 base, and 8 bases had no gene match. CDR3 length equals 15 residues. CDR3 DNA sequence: TGCGCCAGCAGCTTGCTGCGGGACAGGGAGCGCGAGCAGTACTTC. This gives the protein CASSLLRDREREQYF.

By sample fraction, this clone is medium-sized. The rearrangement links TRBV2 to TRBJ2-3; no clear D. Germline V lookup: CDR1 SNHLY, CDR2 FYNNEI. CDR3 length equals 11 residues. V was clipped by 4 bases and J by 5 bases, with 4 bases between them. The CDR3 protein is CASSGLDTQYF. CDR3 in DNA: TGTGCCAGCAGTGGGTTAGATACGCAGTATTTT.

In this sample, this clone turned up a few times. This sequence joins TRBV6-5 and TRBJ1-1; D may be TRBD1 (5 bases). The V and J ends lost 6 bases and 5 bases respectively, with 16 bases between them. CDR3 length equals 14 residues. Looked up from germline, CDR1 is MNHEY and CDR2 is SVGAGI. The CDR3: CASSLAGGWTEAFF. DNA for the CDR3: TGTGCCAGCAGCCTCGCCGGGGGGTGGACTGAAGCTTTCTTT.

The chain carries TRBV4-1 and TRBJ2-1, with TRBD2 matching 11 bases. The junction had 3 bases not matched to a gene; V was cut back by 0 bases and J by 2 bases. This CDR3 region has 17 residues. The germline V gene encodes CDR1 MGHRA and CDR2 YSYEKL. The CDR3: CASSQDPTSGTYNEQFF. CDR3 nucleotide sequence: TGCGCCAGCAGCCAAGATCCGACTAGCGGGACCTACAATGAGCAGTTCTTC.

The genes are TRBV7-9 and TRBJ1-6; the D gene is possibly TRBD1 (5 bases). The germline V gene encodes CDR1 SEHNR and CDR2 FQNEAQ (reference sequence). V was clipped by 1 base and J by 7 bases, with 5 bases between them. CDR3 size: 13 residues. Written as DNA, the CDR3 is TGTGCCAGCAGCTTAGAGGGGAATTCACCCCTCCACTTT. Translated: CASSLEGNSPLHF.

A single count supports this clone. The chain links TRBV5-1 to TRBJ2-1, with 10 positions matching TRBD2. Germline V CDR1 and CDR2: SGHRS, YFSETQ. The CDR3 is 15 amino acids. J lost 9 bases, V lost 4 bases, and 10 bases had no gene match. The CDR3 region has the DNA TGCGCCAGCAGCCAAAGCGGGAGGGCCTGGGGTGAGCAGTTCTTC. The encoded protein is CASSQSGRAWGEQFF.

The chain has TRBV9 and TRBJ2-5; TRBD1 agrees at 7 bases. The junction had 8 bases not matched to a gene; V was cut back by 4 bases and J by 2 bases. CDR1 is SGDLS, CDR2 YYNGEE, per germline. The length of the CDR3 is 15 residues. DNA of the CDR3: TGTGCCAGCAGCTTGGTGGGCAGGGGGCAAGAGACCCAGTACTTC. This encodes CASSLVGRGQETQYF.

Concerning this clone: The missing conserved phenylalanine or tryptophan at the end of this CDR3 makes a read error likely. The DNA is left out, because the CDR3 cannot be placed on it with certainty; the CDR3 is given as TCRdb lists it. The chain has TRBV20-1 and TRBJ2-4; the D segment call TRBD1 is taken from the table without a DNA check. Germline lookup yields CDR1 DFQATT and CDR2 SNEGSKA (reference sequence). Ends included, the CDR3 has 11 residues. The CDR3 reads CSARRGTVHGI.

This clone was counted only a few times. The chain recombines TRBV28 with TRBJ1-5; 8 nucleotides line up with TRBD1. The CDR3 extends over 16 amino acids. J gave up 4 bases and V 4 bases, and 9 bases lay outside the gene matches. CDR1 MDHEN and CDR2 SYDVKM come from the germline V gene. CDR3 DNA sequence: TGTGCCAGCAGTTCCTCCAGGGGGCGTGGGAATCAGCCCCAGCATTTT. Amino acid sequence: CASSSSRGRGNQPQHF.

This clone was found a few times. The chain's CDR3 is CASSSQGAGYTEAFF. CDR3 coding DNA: TGTGCCAGCAGCTCTCAGGGGGCCGGGTACACTGAAGCTTTCTTT. The rearrangement uses TRBV7-9 and TRBJ1-1; 8 bases match TRBD1. With V trimmed by 4 bases and J by 3 bases, 7 bases remained unmatched. Germline CDR1 reads SEHNR; CDR2 reads FQNEAQ (reference sequence). The CDR3 consists of 15 residues. Drawing the rest from reference TRBV7-9 and TRBJ1-1, the complete variable domain is DTGVSQNPRHKITKRGQNVTFRCDPISEHNRLYWYRQTLGQGPEFLTYFQNEAQLEKSRLLSDRFSAERPKGSFSTLEIQRTEQGDSAMYLCASSSQGAGYTEAFFGQGTRLTVV.

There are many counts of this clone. CDR3: CASSLPSYEQYF. In DNA form, the CDR3 reads TGTGCCAGCAGTTTACCCTCCTACGAGCAGTACTTC. The chain has TRBV28 and TRBJ2-7; D ambiguous. With 2 bases removed from V and 0 bases from J, the gap between germline ends came to 2 bases. The germline CDR1 and CDR2 sequences are MDHEN and SYDVKM. The CDR3 consists of 12 residues.

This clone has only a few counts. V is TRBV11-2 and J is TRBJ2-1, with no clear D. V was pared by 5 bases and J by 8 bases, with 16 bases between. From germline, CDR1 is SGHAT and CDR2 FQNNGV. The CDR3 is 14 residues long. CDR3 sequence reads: CASSIDTFFDEQFF. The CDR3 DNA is TGTGCCAGCAGCATCGACACGTTTTTCGATGAGCAGTTCTTC.

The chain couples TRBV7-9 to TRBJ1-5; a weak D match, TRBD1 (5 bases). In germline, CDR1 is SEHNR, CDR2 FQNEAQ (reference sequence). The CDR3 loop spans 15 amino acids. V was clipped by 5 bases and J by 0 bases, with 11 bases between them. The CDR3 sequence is CASSLDGHSNQPQHF. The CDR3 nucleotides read TGTGCCAGCAGCCTAGACGGACATAGCAATCAGCCCCAGCATTTT. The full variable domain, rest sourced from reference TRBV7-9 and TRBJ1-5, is DTGVSQNPRHKITKRGQNVTFRCDPISEHNRLYWYRQTLGQGPEFLTYFQNEAQLEKSRLLSDRFSAERPKGSFSTLEIQRTEQGDSAMYLCASSLDGHSNQPQHFGDGTRLSIL.